A selection of T cell receptor beta chains follows, all from one sample in a study of human T cells and chemical hapten exposure. TCRdb re-called the RACE reads with MiXCR, one entry per CDR3 protein. The table includes 42,000 or so distinct CDR3 sequences, under 4.5% detected once. Material: whole blood, obtained in connection with sensitization to the hapten diphenylcyclopropenone (DPC). All receptors come from a man aged 50 or older with alopecia areata. Some clones in this sample may be carry-over from other donors' samples. The conserved cysteine and the conserved F or W are not part of the CDR3 here. Each record gives: V gene, D gene, J gene, CDR3 protein. A D gene is named only where the DNA matches it firmly.

TRBV5-1,NA,TRBJ2-3,ASSSASTDTQY
TRBV12-3/TRBV12-4,NA,TRBJ1-5,ASSLVTVPGVENQPQH
TRBV28,NA,TRBJ1-1,ASSEATSRNTEAF
TRBV2,NA,TRBJ2-3,ASSQKGFDTQY
TRBV9,TRBD1,TRBJ1-5,ASSVTGQGNQPQH
TRBV20-1,TRBD2,TRBJ2-1,SARDLLLAGGPEYNEQF
TRBV5-1,TRBD2,TRBJ2-5,ASSGGLAGGQETQY
TRBV20-1,NA,TRBJ2-7,SARVWENGNYEQY
TRBV6-1,TRBD1,TRBJ2-1,ASSEVGRGRDEQF
TRBV4-1,TRBD2,TRBJ2-1,ASSQGAWREDEQF
TRBV28,NA,TRBJ1-4,AVPGAGEKLF
TRBV19,NA,TRBJ2-3,ASSIDRRRVFTDTQY
TRBV10-3,NA,TRBJ2-5,AINGGSGETQY
TRBV7-2,TRBD1,TRBJ1-5,ASSFLGQGHQPQH
TRBV6-5,TRBD1,TRBJ1-1,ASSYSGTGNTEAF
TRBV6-1,NA,TRBJ1-2,ASSDRTNYGYT
TRBV10-2,NA,TRBJ1-1,ASREDVAEAF
TRBV11-1,NA,TRBJ2-3,ASSLAVSTDTQY
TRBV6-2/TRBV6-3,TRBD2,TRBJ2-4,ASSKRLAGSAKNIQY
TRBV6-6,TRBD2,TRBJ2-1,ASSYGTSGNEQF
TRBV3-1,TRBD1,TRBJ2-3,ASSQDPTGGPDTQY
TRBV20-1,NA,TRBJ2-7,SARGGARRSEQY
TRBV27,NA,TRBJ2-2,ASSLGWNTGELF
TRBV7-2,TRBD1,TRBJ1-5,ASSLSTGDQPQH
TRBV12-3/TRBV12-4,NA,TRBJ2-3,ASSLDFDSTDTQY
TRBV5-1,NA,TRBJ2-1,ASSLARINEQF
TRBV10-3,NA,TRBJ1-5,AIGQMDSNQPQH
TRBV5-1,NA,TRBJ1-5,ASSPEPGRGNQPQH
TRBV29-1,TRBD2,TRBJ2-3,SVQTSGRARDTQY
TRBV6-5,NA,TRBJ1-6,ASSWSYYNSPLH
TRBV12-5,NA,TRBJ2-1,ASGLGPRSNEQF
TRBV29-1,NA,TRBJ2-5,SVGGGRETQY
TRBV20-1,NA,TRBJ2-3,SARGPEADTQY
TRBV12-3/TRBV12-4,NA,TRBJ1-1,ASSLWGRKAF
TRBV24-1,NA,TRBJ1-5,ATSDSYGDNQPQH